The 30 T cell receptor beta chains reported below all come from one sample, sequenced in a study of cytomegalovirus exposure and HLA in healthy donors. PCR amplification relied on 60 Vbeta primers (plus 13 Jbeta primers). Profiled with immunoSEQ multiplex PCR; TCRdb holds only in-frame clones, not every one. The table lists 110,000 to 150,000 clones, approximately 80% of them singletons. The sequenced sample was PBMCs. These TCRs come from a woman aged 40 to 55 in good health and CMV-seropositive.

The chain uses TRBV6-5 and TRBJ1-2; D not resolved. This CDR3 has 14 residues. Germline CDR1 MNHEY, CDR2 SVGAGI. Trimming shortened V by 0 bases and J by 2 bases, and 7 bases separated the two germline ends. CDR3 bases: TGTGCCAGCAGTTACTCGTACAGAAACTATGGCTACACCTTC. This sequence encodes CASSYSYRNYGYTF.

The J gene is TRBJ1-2, the V gene TRBV6-5, with 7 nucleotides matching TRBD1. The V and J ends lost 8 bases and 5 bases, in that order; junction bases with no gene match: 2. Germline CDR1 MNHEY, CDR2 SVGAGI. The CDR3 contains 11 residues. The CDR3 DNA follows: TGTGCCAGCGGCAGGGGGTATGGCTACACCTTC. Its translation: CASGRGYGYTF.

Concerning this clone: Other DNA sequences in the same sample also yield this CDR3. The rearrangement joins TRBV11-2 to TRBJ2-2; 8 nucleotides agree with TRBD1. This CDR3 is built from 15 residues. The germline CDR1 and CDR2 sequences are SGHAT and FQNNGV. J was trimmed by 3 bases and V by 4 bases; bases with no gene match: 4. CDR3 sequence reads: CASSYGQGDTGELFF. The CDR3, as DNA: TGTGCCAGCAGCTACGGACAGGGAGACACCGGGGAGCTGTTTTTT.

The chain employs TRBV2 and TRBJ1-5; D call uncertain. V was pared by 5 bases and J by 2 bases, with 7 bases between. This CDR3 has 13 residues. The germline CDR1 and CDR2 sequences are SNHLY and FYNNEI. The CDR3 sequence is CASSLERNQPQHF. The CDR3 nucleotides are TGTGCCAGCAGTCTAGAGCGCAATCAGCCCCAGCATTTT.

The DNA for the CDR3 is TGTGCCATCAGTGCGTATGTAGGGGCCACTGAAGCTTTCTTT. Translating it yields CAISAYVGATEAFF. The chain carries TRBV10-3 and TRBJ1-1; D might be TRBD1 (5 bases). The V gene's germline CDR1 is ENHRY and CDR2 SYGVKD. Trimming pared 4 bases from V and 4 bases from J, leaving 13 bases between. The CDR3 is made up of 14 amino acids.

V and J are TRBV7-9 and TRBJ2-2; the match to TRBD2 covers 7 bases. Germline V gene data show CDR1 as SEHNR and CDR2 as FQNEAQ (reference sequence). This CDR3 contains 16 residues. The junction had 9 bases not matched to a gene; V was cut back by 5 bases and J by 3 bases. The CDR3 sequence is CASSLPGLPDTGELFF. CDR3 in DNA: TGTGCCAGCAGCCTCCCGGGACTACCAGACACCGGGGAGCTGTTTTTT.

The gene calls are TRBV11-2 and TRBJ2-3, with D tentatively TRBD2 (6 bases). Germline assignment: CDR1 SGHAT and CDR2 FQNNGV. Trimming stripped 2 bases from V and 1 base from J, with 16 bases between. CDR3 length: 17 amino acids. CDR3 in amino acids: CASSLFLRSSGTDTQYF. The CDR3 region has the DNA TGTGCCAGCAGCTTATTCCTGAGGTCTAGCGGCACAGATACGCAGTATTTT.

The chain's CDR3 is CASSPTGTTRDTQYF. The DNA of the CDR3 is TGTGCCAGCAGCCCGACCGGGACTACCAGAGATACGCAGTATTTT. The J gene is TRBJ2-3, the V gene TRBV9; TRBD2 matches 7 bases. The germline gives CDR1 SGDLS, CDR2 YYNGEE. Unmatched junction bases numbered 10, after V lost 4 bases and J lost 5 bases. The CDR3 is 15 amino acids. Drawing the rest from reference TRBV9 and TRBJ2-3, the complete variable domain is DSGVTQTPKHLITATGQRVTLRCSPRSGDLSVYWYQQSLDQGLQFLIQYYNGEERAKGNILERFSAQQFPDLHSELNLSSLELGDSALYFCASSPTGTTRDTQYFGPGTRLTVL.

The chain is built from TRBV7-9 and TRBJ2-3; 10 bases match TRBD1. CDR3 length: 16 residues. After removal of 5 bases from V and 2 bases from J, the junction contained 7 bases not matched to a gene. Germline CDR1 is SEHNR and CDR2 is FQNEAQ (reference sequence). The CDR3 DNA reads as TGTGCCAGCAGCGTAAGGACAGGGGGAGCCACAGATACGCAGTATTTT. Translated, it gives CASSVRTGGATDTQYF.

This chain joins TRBV9 and TRBJ2-1; a possible D gene is TRBD2 (6 bases). The germline gives CDR1 SGDLS, CDR2 YYNGEE. This CDR3 spans 15 amino acids. V was trimmed by 3 bases and J by 4 bases, leaving 14 bases between them. The CDR3, as DNA: TGTGCCAGCAGCGCAGACGGGACTGCTTACAATGAGCAGTTCTTC. Encoded protein: CASSADGTAYNEQFF. The full variable domain, rest sourced from reference TRBV9 and TRBJ2-1, is DSGVTQTPKHLITATGQRVTLRCSPRSGDLSVYWYQQSLDQGLQFLIQYYNGEERAKGNILERFSAQQFPDLHSELNLSSLELGDSALYFCASSADGTAYNEQFFGPGTRLTVL.

The chain links TRBV15 to TRBJ2-1; D not certain. CDR3 size: 18 residues. V lost 0 bases and J 5 bases, leaving 20 bases between the germline ends. The germline gives CDR1 LNHNV, CDR2 YYDKDF (reference sequence). CDR3 nucleotides: TGTGCCACCAGCAGAGATTTCATTGGCGGCGCTATCAACAATGAGCAGTTCTTC. Its translation: CATSRDFIGGAINNEQFF.

This rearrangement joins TRBV6-5 to TRBJ2-5, with 10 nucleotides matching TRBD2. The CDR3 has 15 amino acids. After removal of 6 bases from V and 5 bases from J, the junction contained 9 bases not matched to a gene. Germline V gene data show CDR1 as MNHEY and CDR2 as SVGAGI. The CDR3 spells CASRTERGGGETQYF. The CDR3 bases are TGTGCCAGCAGAACCGAGCGGGGGGGCGGGGAGACCCAGTACTTC.

The CDR3 DNA follows: TGTGCCAGCAGCTTGCCTAGCGGGGGAGGGGAGACCCAGTACTTC. Protein product: CASSLPSGGGETQYF. The V call is TRBV5-6, the J call TRBJ2-5, with 10 bases that match TRBD2. Trimming removed 1 base from V and 5 bases from J; junction bases left unmatched: 5. The CDR3 runs 15 residues. Germline loops: CDR1 SGHDT, CDR2 YYEEEE.

The V gene is TRBV18, the J gene TRBJ1-2; maybe TRBD1 (6 bases). Germline values: CDR1 KGHSH, CDR2 LQKENI. This CDR3 has 15 residues. V lost 1 base and J 7 bases, leaving 16 bases between the germline ends. In nucleotides, the CDR3 is TGTGCCAGCTCACCACGTTTTCCAGGGGCCGGTGGCTACACCTTC. Its protein is CASSPRFPGAGGYTF.

The gene calls are TRBV10-3 and TRBJ2-5, with 10 bases fitting TRBD2. The CDR3 totals 15 residues. Trimming took 6 bases from V and 1 from J; bases not matched to a gene: 5. CDR1 is ENHRY and CDR2 is SYGVKD in the germline V gene. The CDR3 sequence: CAIRGSGGAQETQYF. In DNA, the CDR3 is TGTGCCATCAGAGGGAGCGGGGGGGCCCAAGAGACCCAGTACTTC.

There are a few counts of this clone. V gene TRBV11-2 combines with J gene TRBJ2-1; no clear D. CDR1 and CDR2 from the germline V gene are SGHAT and FQNNGV. The V end lost 0 bases, the J end lost 9 bases, and 9 bases lay between the germline ends. There are 13 residues in the CDR3. The CDR3 loop is CASSLEGAREQFF. CDR3 nucleotide sequence: TGTGCCAGCAGCTTAGAGGGCGCGCGTGAGCAGTTCTTC. Combining the CDR3 with reference TRBV11-2 and TRBJ2-1 gives the whole variable domain EAGVAQSPRYKIIEKRQSVAFWCNPISGHATLYWYQQILGQGPKLLIQFQNNGVVDDSQLPKDRFSAERLKGVDSTLKIQPAKLEDSAVYLCASSLEGAREQFFGPGTRLTVL.

The CDR3 sequence is CATSRGDSHGETQYF. CDR3 DNA: TGTGCCACCAGCAGAGGGGACAGCCACGGGGAGACCCAGTACTTC. The V and J genes are TRBV15 and TRBJ2-5; 7 bases match TRBD1. The V gene's germline CDR1 is LNHNV and CDR2 YYDKDF (reference sequence). The CDR3 is made up of 15 amino acids. With V trimmed by 1 base and J by 5 bases, 7 bases remained unmatched.

As to this clone: Other nucleotide sequences from this sample produce the same CDR3. This chain connects TRBV19 to TRBJ2-5; TRBD2 agrees at 10 bases. V shed 3 bases and J 2 bases; nucleotides not matched to a gene: 3. Looked up from germline, CDR1 is LNHDA and CDR2 is SQIVND (reference sequence). The CDR3 has 15 residues. The CDR3 sequence: CASSILAGGQETQYF. CDR3 nucleotides: TGTGCCAGTAGTATTTTAGCGGGGGGTCAAGAGACCCAGTACTTC. Variable domain in full (rest from reference TRBV19 and TRBJ2-5): DGGITQSPKYLFRKEGQNVTLSCEQNLNHDAMYWYRQDPGQGLRLIYYSQIVNDFQKGDIAEGYSVSREKKESFPLTVTSAQKNPTAFYLCASSILAGGQETQYFGPGTRLLVL.

This clone was found once. The rearrangement links TRBV5-1 to TRBJ2-7; TRBD1 matches at 10 bases. The V segment lost 0 bases and the J segment 9 bases; nucleotides outside the gene matches: 9. The CDR3 covers 15 residues. Germline V gene data show CDR1 as SGHRS and CDR2 as YFSETQ. The CDR3 region has the DNA TGCGCCAGCAGCTTGGAATTGACAGGGGGCGGGGGGCAGTACTTC. Translating gives CASSLELTGGGGQYF.

In this sample, this clone turned up once. The chain employs TRBV4-2 and TRBJ2-1, with TRBD1 matching 8 bases. The germline V gene encodes CDR1 LGHNA and CDR2 YNFKEQ. After removal of 3 bases from V and 6 bases from J, the junction contained 10 bases not matched to a gene. The CDR3 is 16 residues long. DNA for the CDR3: TGTGCCAGCAGCCAGGCTGGGACAGGATGGAGCAATGAGCAGTTCTTC. This encodes CASSQAGTGWSNEQFF.

This chain connects TRBV7-3 to TRBJ2-1; 8 bases match TRBD2. The V and J ends lost 1 base and 9 bases, in that order; junction bases with no gene match: 11. Germline CDR1 reads SGHTA; CDR2 reads FQGTGA. This CDR3 region has 16 residues. The CDR3 nucleotides are TGTGCCAGCAGCTTAAATCCAGCGGGAGTGGAAGGTGAGCAGTTCTTC. Its protein product is CASSLNPAGVEGEQFF.

The V and J genes are TRBV11-2 and TRBJ2-1; TRBD2 aligns across 8 bases. The CDR3 sequence is 18 residues long. Germline V lookup: CDR1 SGHAT, CDR2 FQNNGV. Trimming removed 2 bases from V and 0 bases from J; junction bases left unmatched: 9. CDR3 loop: CASSLRTSPGSSYNEQFF. The CDR3 bases are TGTGCCAGCAGCTTAAGGACTAGCCCTGGGAGCTCCTACAATGAGCAGTTCTTC.

The gene calls are TRBV7-8 and TRBJ2-7; a weak D match, TRBD2 (6 bases). Germline-derived CDR1 and CDR2 are SGHVS and FQNEAQ. This CDR3 spans 17 amino acids. V lost 5 bases and J 0 bases, leaving 20 bases between the germline ends. CDR3 protein: CASSDLPSGLHSYEQYF. For the CDR3, the DNA is TGTGCCAGCAGCGACCTTCCATCGGGACTCCACTCCTACGAGCAGTACTTC.

The chain uses TRBV2 and TRBJ2-5; D uncertain. Germline-derived CDR1 and CDR2 are SNHLY and FYNNEI. This CDR3 spans 11 amino acids. V was shortened by 6 bases and J by 2 bases, with 4 bases between the two germline ends. The CDR3 sequence is CASSQQETQYF. The CDR3, as DNA: TGTGCCAGCAGCCAACAAGAGACCCAGTACTTC.

This clone was seen a few times. The rearrangement uses TRBV29-1 and TRBJ2-1, with D perhaps TRBD1 (6 bases). The germline CDR1 and CDR2 sequences are SQVTM and ANQGSEA. The length of the CDR3 is 10 residues. The V end lost 5 bases, the J end lost 15 bases, and 14 bases lay between the germline ends. CDR3 nucleotide sequence: TGCAGCGTTACGGACAGAAGAGCGTTCTTC. Translation: CSVTDRRAFF.

This chain links TRBV9 with TRBJ2-5; possible D gene TRBD1, 6 bases. The V gene lost 0 bases and the J gene lost 1 base, with 13 bases spanning the gap. CDR1 SGDLS and CDR2 YYNGEE come from the germline V gene. The CDR3 contains 16 residues. CDR3 DNA: TGTGCCAGCAGCGTAGGGACAGCATTTCCCCAAGAGACCCAGTACTTC. It yields the protein CASSVGTAFPQETQYF.

The chain carries TRBV10-1 and TRBJ1-4, with TRBD1 matching over 8 bases. The CDR3 covers 13 residues. Per the germline V gene, CDR1 is WNHNN and CDR2 is SYGVQD (reference sequence). V shed 8 bases and J 5 bases; nucleotides not matched to a gene: 4. This CDR3 is CASQDRENEKLFF. The CDR3 nucleotides read TGCGCCAGCCAGGACAGGGAGAATGAAAAACTGTTTTTT.

This clone was observed a handful of times. The chain recombines TRBV9 with TRBJ2-5, with TRBD1 matching 10 bases. This CDR3 is 16 amino acids long. Unmatched junction bases numbered 7, after V lost 4 bases and J lost 1 base. CDR1 is SGDLS, CDR2 YYNGEE, per germline. The CDR3 region is CASSPRTGGSQETQYF. The CDR3 DNA reads as TGTGCCAGCAGCCCTCGGACAGGGGGTAGCCAAGAGACCCAGTACTTC.

The V gene is TRBV5-6, the J gene TRBJ2-3, with D unresolved. V lost 5 bases and J 0 bases, leaving 13 bases between the germline ends. Germline V gene data show CDR1 as SGHDT and CDR2 as YYEEEE. This CDR3 comprises 15 residues. The chain's CDR3 is CASSTGPQSTDTQYF. The CDR3 DNA sequence: TGTGCCAGCAGTACTGGGCCACAAAGCACAGATACGCAGTATTTT. Using reference TRBV5-6 and TRBJ2-3 for the parts outside the CDR3, the full variable domain is DAGVTQSPTHLIKTRGQQVTLRCSPKSGHDTVSWYQQALGQGPQFIFQYYEEEERQRGNFPDRFSGHQFPNYSSELNVNALLLGDSALYLCASSTGPQSTDTQYFGPGTRLTVL.

The genes are TRBV27 and TRBJ2-1; 9 positions match TRBD2. This CDR3 region has 17 residues. V lost 5 bases and J lost 4; bases outside the gene matches: 12. The germline gives CDR1 MNHEY, CDR2 SMNVEV (reference sequence). The CDR3 nucleotides read TGTGCCAGCAGTCCACCTTATAGCGGGAGTGGGTACAATGAGCAGTTCTTC. It yields the protein CASSPPYSGSGYNEQFF.